This TCR beta chain was sequenced in a study of blood T cell repertoires in COVID-19. Study-wide context: Whether acute or convalescent, the COVID-19 samples came from the United States, Italy and Spain. Sources were T cells, B-cell-depleted T cells, or PBMCs; the material itself was cDNA or gDNA.

The germline CDR1 and CDR2 sequences are PRHDT and FYEKMQ (reference sequence). The germline V and J ends were trimmed by 6 bases and 3 bases, with 12 bases remaining between them. This CDR3 spans 15 amino acids. Per the original methods: Estimated nucleated cell counts came from reference gene primer amplification. The method was immunoSEQ multiplex PCR; TCRdb's version includes in-frame clones alone and lacks a portion of them. V and J calls and clone size follow that table, whereas D and trimming were derived from the DNA. The profile shows fewer than 200,000 clones, approximately 86% of them singletons.

Sample: peripheral blood. This chain uses TRBV13 with TRBJ2-6; D perhaps matches TRBD2 (6 bases). This clonotype originated in a middle-aged man with active or convalescent COVID-19. CDR3 loop: CASRYLGGGANVLTF. The DNA for the CDR3 is TGTGCCAGCAGATATCTCGGGGGTGGGGCCAACGTCCTGACTTTC.